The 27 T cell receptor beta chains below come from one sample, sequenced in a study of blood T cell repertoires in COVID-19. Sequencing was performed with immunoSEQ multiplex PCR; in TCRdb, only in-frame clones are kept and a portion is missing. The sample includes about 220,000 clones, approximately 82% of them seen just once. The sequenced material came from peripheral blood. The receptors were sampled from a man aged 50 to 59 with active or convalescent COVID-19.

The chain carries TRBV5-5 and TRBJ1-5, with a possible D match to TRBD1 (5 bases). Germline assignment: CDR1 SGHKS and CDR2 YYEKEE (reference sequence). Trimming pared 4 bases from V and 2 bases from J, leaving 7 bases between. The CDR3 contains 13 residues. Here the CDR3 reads CASSGGGNQPQHF. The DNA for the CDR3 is TGTGCCAGCAGCGGGGGGGGCAATCAGCCCCAGCATTTT.

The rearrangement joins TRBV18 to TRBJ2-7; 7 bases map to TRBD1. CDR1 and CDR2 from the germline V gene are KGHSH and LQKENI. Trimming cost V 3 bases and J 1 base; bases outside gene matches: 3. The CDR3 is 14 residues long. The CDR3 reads CASSPNRGSYEQYV. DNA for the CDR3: TGTGCCAGCTCACCGAACAGGGGTTCCTACGAGCAGTACGTC.

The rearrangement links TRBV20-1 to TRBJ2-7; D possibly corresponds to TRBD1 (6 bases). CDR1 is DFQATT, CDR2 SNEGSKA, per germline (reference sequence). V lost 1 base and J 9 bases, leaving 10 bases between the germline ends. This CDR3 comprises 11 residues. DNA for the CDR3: TGCAGTGCTAGAGTGCAGGGGTCGCAGTACTTC. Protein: CSARVQGSQYF.

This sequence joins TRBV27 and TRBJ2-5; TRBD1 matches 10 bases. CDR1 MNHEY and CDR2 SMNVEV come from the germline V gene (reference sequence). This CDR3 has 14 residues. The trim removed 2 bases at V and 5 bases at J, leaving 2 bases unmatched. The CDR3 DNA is TGTGCCAGCAGTTTAGGGACAGGGGAGGAGACCCAGTACTTC. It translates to CASSLGTGEETQYF.

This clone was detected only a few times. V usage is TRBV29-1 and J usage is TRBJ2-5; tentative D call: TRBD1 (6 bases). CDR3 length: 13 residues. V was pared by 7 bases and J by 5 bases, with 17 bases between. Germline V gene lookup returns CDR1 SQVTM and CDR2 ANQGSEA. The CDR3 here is CSAASGVAETQYF. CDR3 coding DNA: TGCAGCGCCGCCTCAGGGGTTGCCGAGACCCAGTACTTC.

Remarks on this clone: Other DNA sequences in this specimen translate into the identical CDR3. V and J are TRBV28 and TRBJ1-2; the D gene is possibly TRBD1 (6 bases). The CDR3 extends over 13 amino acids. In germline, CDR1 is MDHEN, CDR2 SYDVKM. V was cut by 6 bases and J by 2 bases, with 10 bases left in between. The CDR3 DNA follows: TGTGCCAGCAGAGATCAGGGGAACTATGGCTACACCTTC. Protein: CASRDQGNYGYTF.

As DNA, the CDR3 is TGTGCCAGCAGCCCCCATGCGGATCGCACAGATACGCAGTATTTT. This encodes CASSPHADRTDTQYF. This chain uses TRBV7-9 with TRBJ2-3; D is uncertain. Trimming took off 5 bases at V and 1 base at J, with 13 bases between the two ends. Germline CDR1 reads SEHNR; CDR2 reads FQNEAQ (reference sequence). There are 15 residues in the CDR3.

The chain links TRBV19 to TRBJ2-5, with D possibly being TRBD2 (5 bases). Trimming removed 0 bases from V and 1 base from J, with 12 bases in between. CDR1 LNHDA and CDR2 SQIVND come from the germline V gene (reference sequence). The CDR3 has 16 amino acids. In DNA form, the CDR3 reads TGTGCCAGTAGTATAGAGGCTAGCCGGCCCCAAGAGACCCAGTACTTC. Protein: CASSIEASRPQETQYF.

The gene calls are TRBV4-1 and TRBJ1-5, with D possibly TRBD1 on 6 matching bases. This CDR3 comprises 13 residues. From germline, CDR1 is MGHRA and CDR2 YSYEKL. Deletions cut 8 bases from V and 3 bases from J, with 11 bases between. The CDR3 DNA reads TGCGCCAGCGAACAGGGAGACAATCAGCCCCAGCATTTT. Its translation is CASEQGDNQPQHF.

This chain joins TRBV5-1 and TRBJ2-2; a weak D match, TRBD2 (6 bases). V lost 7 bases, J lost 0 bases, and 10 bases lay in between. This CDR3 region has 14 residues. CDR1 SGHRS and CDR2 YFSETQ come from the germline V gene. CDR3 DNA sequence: TGCGCCAGCGAGAGCGGGTCGAACACCGGGGAGCTGTTTTTT. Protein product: CASESGSNTGELFF.

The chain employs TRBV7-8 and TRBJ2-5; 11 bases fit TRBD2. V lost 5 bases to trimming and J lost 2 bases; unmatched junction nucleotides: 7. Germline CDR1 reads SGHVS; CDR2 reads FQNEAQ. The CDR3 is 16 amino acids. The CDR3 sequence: CASSPEIAGGQETQYF. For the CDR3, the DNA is TGTGCCAGCAGCCCCGAAATAGCGGGGGGGCAAGAGACCCAGTACTTC.

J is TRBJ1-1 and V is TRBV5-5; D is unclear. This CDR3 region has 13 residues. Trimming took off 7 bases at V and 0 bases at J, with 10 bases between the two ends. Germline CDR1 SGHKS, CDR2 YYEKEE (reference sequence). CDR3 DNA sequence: TGTGCCAGCTATACACGAATGAACACTGAAGCTTTCTTT. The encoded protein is CASYTRMNTEAFF.

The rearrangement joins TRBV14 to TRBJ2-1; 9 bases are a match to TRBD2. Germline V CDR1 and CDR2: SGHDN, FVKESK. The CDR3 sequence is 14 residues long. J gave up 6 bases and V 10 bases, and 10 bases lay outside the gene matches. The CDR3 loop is CATSQGLATNEQFF. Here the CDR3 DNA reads TGTGCCACGAGTCAGGGACTAGCCACCAATGAGCAGTTCTTC.

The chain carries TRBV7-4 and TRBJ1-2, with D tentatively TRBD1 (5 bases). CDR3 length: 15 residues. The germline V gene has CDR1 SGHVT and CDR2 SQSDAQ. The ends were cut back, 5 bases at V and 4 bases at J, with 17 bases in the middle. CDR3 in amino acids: CASSILGRELYGYTF. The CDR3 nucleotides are TGTGCCAGCAGCATCCTGGGCAGGGAACTCTATGGCTACACCTTC.

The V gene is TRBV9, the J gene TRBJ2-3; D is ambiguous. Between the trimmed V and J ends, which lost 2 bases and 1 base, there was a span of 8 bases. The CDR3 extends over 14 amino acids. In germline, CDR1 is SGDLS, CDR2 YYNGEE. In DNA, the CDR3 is TGTGCCAGCAGCGTTACAGTAGGCACAGATACGCAGTATTTT. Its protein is CASSVTVGTDTQYF.

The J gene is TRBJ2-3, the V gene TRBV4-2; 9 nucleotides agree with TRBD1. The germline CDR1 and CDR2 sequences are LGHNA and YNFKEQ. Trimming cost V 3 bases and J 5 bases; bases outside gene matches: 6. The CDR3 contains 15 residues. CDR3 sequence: CASSQSGTGRDTQYF. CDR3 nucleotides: TGTGCCAGCAGCCAGTCCGGGACAGGGAGAGATACGCAGTATTTT.

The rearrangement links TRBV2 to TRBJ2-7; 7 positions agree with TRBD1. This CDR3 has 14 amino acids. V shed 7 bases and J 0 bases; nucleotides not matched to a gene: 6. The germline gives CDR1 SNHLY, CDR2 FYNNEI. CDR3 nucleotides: TGTGCCAGCACCGGGACAGTGACCTCCTACGAGCAGTACTTC. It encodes CASTGTVTSYEQYF.

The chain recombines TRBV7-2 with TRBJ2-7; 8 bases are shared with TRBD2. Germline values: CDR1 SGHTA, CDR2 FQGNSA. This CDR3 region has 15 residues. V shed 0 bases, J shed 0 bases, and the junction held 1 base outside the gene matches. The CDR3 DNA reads TGTGCCAGCAGCTTAGCAGCGGGGGCCTCCTACGAGCAGTACTTC. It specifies CASSLAAGASYEQYF. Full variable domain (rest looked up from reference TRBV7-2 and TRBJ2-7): GAGVSQSPSNKVTEKGKDVELRCDPISGHTALYWYRQSLGQGLEFLIYFQGNSAPDKSGLPSDRFSAERTGGSVSTLTIQRTQQEDSAVYLCASSLAAGASYEQYFGPGTRLTVT.

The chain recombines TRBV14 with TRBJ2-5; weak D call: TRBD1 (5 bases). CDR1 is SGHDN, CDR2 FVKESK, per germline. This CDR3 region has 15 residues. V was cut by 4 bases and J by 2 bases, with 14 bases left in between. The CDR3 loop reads CASSPTVRRQETQYF. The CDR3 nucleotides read TGTGCCAGCAGCCCGACAGTGCGGCGGCAAGAGACCCAGTACTTC.

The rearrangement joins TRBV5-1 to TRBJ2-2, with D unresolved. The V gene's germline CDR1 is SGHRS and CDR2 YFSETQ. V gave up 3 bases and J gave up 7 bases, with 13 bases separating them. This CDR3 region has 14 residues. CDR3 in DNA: TGCGCCAGCAGCTCCTCCATGGGCGTCGGGGAGCTGTTTTTT. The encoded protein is CASSSSMGVGELFF. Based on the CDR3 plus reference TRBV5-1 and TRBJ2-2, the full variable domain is KAGVTQTPRYLIKTRGQQVTLSCSPISGHRSVSWYQQTPGQGLQFLFEYFSETQRNKGNFPGRFSGRQFSNSRSEMNVSTLELGDSALYLCASSSSMGVGELFFGEGSRLTVL.

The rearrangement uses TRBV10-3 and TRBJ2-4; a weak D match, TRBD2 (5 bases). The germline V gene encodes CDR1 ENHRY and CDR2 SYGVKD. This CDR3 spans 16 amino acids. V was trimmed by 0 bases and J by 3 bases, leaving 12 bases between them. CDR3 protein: CAISESDPRGKNIQYF. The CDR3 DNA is TGTGCCATCAGTGAGTCAGACCCCCGGGGCAAAAACATTCAGTACTTC.

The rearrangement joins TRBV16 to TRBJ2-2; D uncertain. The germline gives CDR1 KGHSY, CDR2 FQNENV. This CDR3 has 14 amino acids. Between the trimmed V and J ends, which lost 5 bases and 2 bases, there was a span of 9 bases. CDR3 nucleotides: TGTGCCAGCAGCAAACACGTTAACACCGGGGAGCTGTTTTTT. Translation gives CASSKHVNTGELFF. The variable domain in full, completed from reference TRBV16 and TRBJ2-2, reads GEEVAQTPKHLVRGEGQKAKLYCAPIKGHSYVFWYQQVLKNEFKFLISFQNENVFDETGMPKERFSAKCLPNSPCSLEIQATKLEDSAVYFCASSKHVNTGELFFGEGSRLTVL.

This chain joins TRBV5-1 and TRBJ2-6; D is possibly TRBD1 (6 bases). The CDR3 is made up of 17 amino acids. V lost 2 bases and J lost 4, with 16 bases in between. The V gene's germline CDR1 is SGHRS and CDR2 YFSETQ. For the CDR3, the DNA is TGCGCCAGCAGCTTAACAGGGATCCCCCCAGGGGCCAACGTCCTGACTTTC. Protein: CASSLTGIPPGANVLTF.

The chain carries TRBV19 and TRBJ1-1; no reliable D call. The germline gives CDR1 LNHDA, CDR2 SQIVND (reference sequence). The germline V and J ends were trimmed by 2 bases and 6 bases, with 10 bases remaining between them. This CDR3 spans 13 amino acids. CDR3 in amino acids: CASSIYVFAEAFF. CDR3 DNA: TGTGCCAGTAGTATATATGTGTTCGCTGAAGCTTTCTTT.

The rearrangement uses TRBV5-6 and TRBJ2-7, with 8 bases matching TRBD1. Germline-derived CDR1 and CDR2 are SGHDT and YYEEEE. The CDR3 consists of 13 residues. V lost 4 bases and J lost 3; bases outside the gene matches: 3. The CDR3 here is CASSNRGVYEQYV. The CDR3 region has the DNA TGTGCCAGCAGCAACAGGGGGGTCTACGAGCAGTACGTC.

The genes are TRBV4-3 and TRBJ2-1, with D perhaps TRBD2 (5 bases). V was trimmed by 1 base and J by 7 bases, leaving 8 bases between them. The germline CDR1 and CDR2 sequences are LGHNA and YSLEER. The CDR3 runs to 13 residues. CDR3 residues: CASSQGLRNEQFF. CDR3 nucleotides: TGCGCCAGCAGCCAAGGACTAAGGAATGAGCAGTTCTTC.

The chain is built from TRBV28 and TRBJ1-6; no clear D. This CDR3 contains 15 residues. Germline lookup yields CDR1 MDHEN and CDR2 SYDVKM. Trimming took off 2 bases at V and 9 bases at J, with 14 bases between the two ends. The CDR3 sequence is CASSLTIGEPSPLHF. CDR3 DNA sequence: TGTGCCAGCAGTTTAACGATCGGGGAACCTTCACCCCTCCACTTT.